This T cell receptor beta chain was observed in a study of blood T cell repertoires in COVID-19. Study background: Nucleic acid was either cDNA or gDNA, and it came from T cells, B-cell-depleted T cells, or PBMCs.

This clone showed up just a few times. In the original analysis: Amplification of reference gene primers was used by the study to estimate nucleated cell counts. Profiled with immunoSEQ multiplex PCR; TCRdb holds only in-frame clones, not every one. The DNA was the basis for D and trimming; V, J and clone size are from that table. There are 55,000 to 75,000 clones in the sample; 72% occur only once, and 4% to 5.5% lies in the top ten. Trimming at V came to 0 bases and at J to 6 bases, leaving 5 bases not matched to a gene. CDR1 is SGHDN, CDR2 FVKESK, per germline. This CDR3 has 16 residues. Seattle patients were enrolled during active infection and followed longitudinally.

The specimen sequenced was peripheral blood. The rearrangement joins TRBV14 to TRBJ2-1; 10 nucleotides align to TRBD2. The clonotype comes from a woman in her 70s with COVID-19, enrolled during active disease. CDR3: CASSQDQREGFNEQFF. The CDR3 nucleotides are TGTGCCAGCAGCCAAGATCAGCGGGAGGGTTTCAATGAGCAGTTCTTC.